These 32 T cell receptor beta chains were sequenced from one sample in a study of T cell changes during pregnancy in multiple sclerosis. The method was immunoSEQ multiplex PCR; TCRdb's version includes in-frame clones alone and lacks a portion of them. The repertoire consists of tens of thousands of clones, with 85% to 95% occurring once and the leading ten covering approximately 0.72%. The sequencing used CD4+ T cells from peripheral blood mononuclear cells, collected in the third trimester of pregnancy. These receptors came from a female donor with multiple sclerosis, enrolled in a pregnancy study.

This clone turned up a few times. The chain combines TRBV10-3 with TRBJ1-2, with unresolved D. The CDR3 is 15 amino acids. Trimming cost V 4 bases and J 8 bases, with 20 bases left between them. Germline V lookup: CDR1 ENHRY, CDR2 SYGVKD. CDR3 amino acids: CAISVITPAGAGYTF. The CDR3 DNA reads TGTGCCATCAGTGTGATTACACCGGCTGGAGCGGGCTACACCTTC.

The J gene is TRBJ2-2, the V gene TRBV6-1, with a tentative D call TRBD2 (5 bases). Germline CDR1 and CDR2: MNHNS and SASEGT. The CDR3 is 15 residues long. Trimming took off 2 bases at V and 6 bases at J, with 13 bases between the two ends. The CDR3 nucleotides read TGTGCCAGCAGTGAACTTGGGCACGGGGCCGGGGAGCTGTTTTTT. Its translation is CASSELGHGAGELFF.

This chain connects TRBV6-1 to TRBJ1-2, with unresolved D. There are 16 residues in the CDR3. V was trimmed by 4 bases and J by 8 bases, leaving 23 bases between them. In germline, CDR1 is MNHNS, CDR2 SASEGT. CDR3 nucleotides: TGTGCCAGCAGTGCCCCGCAGGAAGTCCAACGAGGGGGCTACACCTTC. This encodes CASSAPQEVQRGGYTF.

The chain employs TRBV5-1 and TRBJ2-1; D unresolved. The ends were cut back, 1 base at V and 14 bases at J, with 19 bases in the middle. Germline loops: CDR1 SGHRS, CDR2 YFSETQ. This CDR3 has 14 amino acids. The CDR3 nucleotides read TGCGCCAGCAGCTTGCCCGGGTTTGATAGTTCCAAGTTCTTC. Translating gives CASSLPGFDSSKFF.

This chain uses TRBV18 with TRBJ1-1; 11 bases map to TRBD1. V shed 0 bases, J shed 5 bases, and the junction held 11 bases outside the gene matches. Looked up from germline, CDR1 is KGHSH and CDR2 is LQKENI. This CDR3 comprises 18 residues. The CDR3 spells CASSPPDRGRDRRTEAFF. CDR3 DNA sequence: TGTGCCAGCTCACCACCGGACAGGGGGCGCGATCGGAGGACTGAAGCTTTCTTT.

This clone was seen once. The chain uses TRBV4-1 and TRBJ2-3, with TRBD2 matching 9 bases. The CDR3 covers 15 residues. The junction had 8 bases not matched to a gene; V was cut back by 0 bases and J by 10 bases. CDR1 and CDR2 (germline): MGHRA, YSYEKL. The CDR3 sequence: CASSQDGSSGAAQYF. Written as DNA, the CDR3 is TGCGCCAGCAGCCAAGATGGTTCTAGCGGGGCCGCGCAGTATTTT.

V gene TRBV6-5 combines with J gene TRBJ2-7; TRBD2 might be the D (5 bases). Germline V gene data show CDR1 as MNHEY and CDR2 as SVGAGI. The CDR3 has 14 residues. V dropped 2 bases and J dropped 3 bases, with 11 bases sitting between them. As DNA, the CDR3 is TGTGCCAGCAGTTACGAAGGGAGAAGCTACGAGCAGTACTTC. It encodes CASSYEGRSYEQYF.

Points on this clone: This sample includes further DNA sequences coding for the same CDR3. The chain joins TRBV19 to TRBJ2-5; 8 positions match TRBD2. The junction had 7 bases not matched to a gene; V was cut back by 5 bases and J by 5 bases. The CDR3 is 14 amino acids. Germline CDR1 and CDR2: LNHDA and SQIVND (reference sequence). For the CDR3, the DNA is TGTGCCAGTAGTCCCGGACTAGCTGGGGAGACCCAGTACTTC. Amino acids: CASSPGLAGETQYF.

The rearrangement joins TRBV28 to TRBJ2-7; 11 nucleotides agree with TRBD1. V shed 8 bases and J 5 bases; nucleotides not matched to a gene: 11. The CDR3 is 15 amino acids. Germline CDR1 is MDHEN and CDR2 is SYDVKM. CDR3 DNA: TGTGCCAGCCGCCCCGGGGACAGGGGGGGGAACGAGCAGTACTTC. Translated, it gives CASRPGDRGGNEQYF.

The chain uses TRBV29-1 and TRBJ2-1; possible D gene TRBD1, 5 bases. This CDR3 contains 14 residues. CDR1 is SQVTM and CDR2 is ANQGSEA in the germline V gene. V was clipped by 7 bases and J by 4 bases, with 17 bases between them. The CDR3 sequence: CSADISWVYNEQFF. The CDR3 region has the DNA TGCAGCGCGGACATTTCTTGGGTATACAATGAGCAGTTCTTC.

The chain joins TRBV5-1 to TRBJ1-1; D ambiguous. The V end was cut by 4 bases, the J end by 1 base, with 14 bases between. CDR1 is SGHRS, CDR2 YFSETQ, per germline. The CDR3 is made up of 15 amino acids. In DNA, the CDR3 is TGCGCCAGCAGCCGTGTTGGGCCCAAGAACACTGAAGCTTTCTTT. This encodes CASSRVGPKNTEAFF.

The chain links TRBV27 to TRBJ1-6; 9 bases agree with TRBD1. The CDR3 covers 15 residues. Looked up from germline, CDR1 is MNHEY and CDR2 is SMNVEV (reference sequence). The V segment lost 3 bases and the J segment 7 bases; nucleotides outside the gene matches: 4. CDR3 residues: CASSFTTGGNSPLHF. The CDR3 nucleotides are TGTGCCAGCAGTTTCACGACAGGGGGAAATTCACCCCTCCACTTT.

This clone occurred once. The chain carries TRBV28 and TRBJ2-3; no firm D call. The V gene lost 6 bases and the J gene lost 6 bases, with 10 bases spanning the gap. This CDR3 comprises 12 residues. Germline V gene data show CDR1 as MDHEN and CDR2 as SYDVKM. CDR3 residues: CASSLISDTQYF. CDR3 nucleotide sequence: TGTGCCAGCAGCTTAATATCTGATACGCAGTATTTT.

The gene calls are TRBV9 and TRBJ2-7, with 7 positions matching TRBD2. Germline-derived CDR1 and CDR2 are SGDLS and YYNGEE. V was pared by 4 bases and J by 2 bases, with 9 bases of the junction left unmatched. CDR3 length equals 15 residues. This chain's CDR3 is CASSPRTSRTYEQYF. The DNA of the CDR3 is TGTGCCAGCAGCCCCCGGACTAGTCGAACCTACGAGCAGTACTTC. Full variable domain (missing parts from reference TRBV9 and TRBJ2-7): DSGVTQTPKHLITATGQRVTLRCSPRSGDLSVYWYQQSLDQGLQFLIQYYNGEERAKGNILERFSAQQFPDLHSELNLSSLELGDSALYFCASSPRTSRTYEQYFGPGTRLTVT.

The chain couples TRBV19 to TRBJ2-2, with 7 bases lining up with TRBD1. V was clipped by 5 bases and J by 2 bases; unmatched bases: 11. The CDR3 runs to 17 residues. Germline V lookup: CDR1 LNHDA, CDR2 SQIVND (reference sequence). The CDR3 DNA reads as TGTGCCAGTAGTTGGACAGGACCCCTTAGCAACACCGGGGAGCTGTTTTTT. The encoded protein is CASSWTGPLSNTGELFF.

This chain connects TRBV27 to TRBJ1-5; D not resolved. Per germline, CDR1 MNHEY and CDR2 SMNVEV (reference sequence). Trimming removed 1 base from V and 1 base from J, with 8 bases in between. The CDR3 is 15 residues long. The CDR3 DNA follows: TGTGCCAGCAGTTTATTGGCGGGAAGCAATCAGCCCCAGCATTTT. Protein: CASSLLAGSNQPQHF.

The table lists this clone with a count of one. V is TRBV4-2 and J is TRBJ1-6, with D possibly matching TRBD1 (6 bases). Trimming took 7 bases from V and 8 from J, leaving 9 bases between them. Germline-derived CDR1 and CDR2 are LGHNA and YNFKEQ. The CDR3 has 12 residues. In DNA form, the CDR3 reads TGTGCCAGCACCAACAGGGATTCACCCCTCCACTTT. It translates to CASTNRDSPLHF.

The genes are TRBV5-4 and TRBJ2-5, with D maybe TRBD2 (5 bases). The germline V gene has CDR1 SGHNT and CDR2 YYREEE (reference sequence). This CDR3 has 13 residues. V dropped 4 bases and J dropped 4 bases, with 11 bases sitting between them. The CDR3 nucleotides read TGTGCCAGCAGCCGGGGTTCGGGAGAGACCCAGTACTTC. The encoded protein is CASSRGSGETQYF.

The chain recombines TRBV28 with TRBJ2-1; maybe TRBD1 (5 bases). V dropped 3 bases and J dropped 7 bases, with 16 bases sitting between them. There are 15 residues in the CDR3. CDR1 and CDR2 (germline): MDHEN, SYDVKM. CDR3 residues: CASSFLGPFGNEQFF. As DNA, the CDR3 is TGTGCCAGCAGTTTCCTGGGGCCGTTTGGTAATGAGCAGTTCTTC.

The chain has TRBV7-3 and TRBJ1-1, with D unresolved. Germline-derived CDR1 and CDR2 are SGHTA and FQGTGA. The CDR3 length is 13 residues. With 5 bases removed from V and 2 bases from J, the gap between germline ends came to 9 bases. The CDR3 DNA is TGTGCCAGCAGCCTCATACACAACACTGAAGCTTTCTTT. This gives the protein CASSLIHNTEAFF.

The J gene is TRBJ1-1, the V gene TRBV27, with TRBD1 identical over 8 bases. The CDR3 consists of 16 residues. CDR1 MNHEY and CDR2 SMNVEV come from the germline V gene (reference sequence). V gave up 5 bases and J gave up 2 bases; unmatched junction bases: 10. The CDR3 DNA follows: TGTGCCAGCAGTGCGGGCCCCGACAGGGGAAACACTGAAGCTTTCTTT. This gives the protein CASSAGPDRGNTEAFF.

This clone was seen once. This rearrangement joins TRBV9 to TRBJ2-1; the D gene is possibly TRBD2 (6 bases). V lost 3 bases to trimming and J lost 4 bases, with 14 bases between them. Per germline, CDR1 SGDLS and CDR2 YYNGEE. The CDR3 totals 15 residues. CDR3 nucleotide sequence: TGTGCCAGCAGCGGCGGGGTAGCGTCATACAATGAGCAGTTCTTC. Encoded protein: CASSGGVASYNEQFF.

The V gene is TRBV5-3, the J gene TRBJ1-4; 9 nucleotides line up with TRBD1. TRBV5-3 is an ORF, with its function uncertain. This CDR3 region has 17 residues. V lost 4 bases to trimming and J lost 7 bases; unmatched junction nucleotides: 14. The CDR3 DNA is TGTGCCAGAAGCGTCGGGACAGGGCGGCATGTTGTTGAAAAACTGTTTTTT. It encodes CARSVGTGRHVVEKLFF.

This clone has a single count. The V and J genes are TRBV7-8 and TRBJ2-7; 9 bases agree with TRBD1. With 2 bases clipped from V and 2 bases from J, the junction kept 10 bases outside the gene matches. There are 17 residues in the CDR3. Germline V gene sequence: CDR1 SGHVS, CDR2 FQNEAQ. CDR3 in DNA: TGTGCCAGCAGCTTAATCCCCCGGGACAGGGCCACCTACGAGCAGTACTTC. It translates to CASSLIPRDRATYEQYF.

The CDR3 is CSVEGGQASNYGYTF. The CDR3 DNA reads as TGCAGCGTTGAAGGGGGGCAGGCCTCTAACTATGGCTACACCTTC. The chain has TRBV29-1 and TRBJ1-2; D possibly corresponds to TRBD1 (6 bases). The CDR3 covers 15 residues. From germline, CDR1 is SQVTM and CDR2 ANQGSEA. V lost 1 base and J 0 bases, leaving 12 bases between the germline ends.

This chain uses TRBV5-1 with TRBJ2-7; 10 bases are shared with TRBD2. Germline V CDR1 and CDR2: SGHRS, YFSETQ. V shed 0 bases, J shed 3 bases, and the junction held 6 bases outside the gene matches. The CDR3 is 16 amino acids. The DNA for the CDR3 is TGCGCCAGCAGCTTGGGGGGAGGGACTAGCGACTACGAGCAGTACTTC. This gives the protein CASSLGGGTSDYEQYF.

The chain is built from TRBV19 and TRBJ1-5, with D hard to call. The CDR3 is 13 residues long. V lost 0 bases and J lost 6, with 6 bases in between. The V gene's germline CDR1 is LNHDA and CDR2 SQIVND (reference sequence). The CDR3: CASSIDPGQPQHF. DNA for the CDR3: TGTGCCAGTAGTATAGATCCCGGTCAGCCCCAGCATTTT. The full variable domain, with the rest looked up from reference TRBV19 and TRBJ1-5, is DGGITQSPKYLFRKEGQNVTLSCEQNLNHDAMYWYRQDPGQGLRLIYYSQIVNDFQKGDIAEGYSVSREKKESFPLTVTSAQKNPTAFYLCASSIDPGQPQHFGDGTRLSIL.

The chain uses TRBV19 and TRBJ2-1; D not certain. The germline V and J ends were trimmed by 6 bases and 0 bases, with 12 bases remaining between them. In germline, CDR1 is LNHDA, CDR2 SQIVND (reference sequence). This CDR3 spans 15 amino acids. In DNA, the CDR3 is TGTGCCAGTAGAGGAGCGCCAAGCTCCTACAATGAGCAGTTCTTC. Its protein is CASRGAPSSYNEQFF.

The J gene is TRBJ1-4, the V gene TRBV28, with 8 bases that match TRBD1. CDR1 is MDHEN, CDR2 SYDVKM, per germline. The trim removed 6 bases at V and 6 bases at J, leaving 15 bases unmatched. The CDR3 sequence is 17 residues long. CDR3 nucleotides: TGTGCCAGCAGCCGTACCTCGGGCAGGGGGCTGGATGAAAAACTGTTTTTT. It is translated as CASSRTSGRGLDEKLFF.

The chain uses TRBV2 and TRBJ2-5, with 7 bases fitting TRBD1. The CDR3 sequence is 14 residues long. Germline V CDR1 and CDR2: SNHLY, FYNNEI. J gave up 7 bases and V 10 bases, and 15 bases lay outside the gene matches. The CDR3 DNA is TGTGCCATCCGGGACAGACCCGAGGGTGGGACCCAGTACTTC. Its translation is CAIRDRPEGGTQYF.

The chain combines TRBV28 with TRBJ2-5; possibly TRBD2 for D (6 bases). The V and J ends lost 4 bases and 0 bases respectively, with 21 bases between them. Germline CDR1 and CDR2: MDHEN and SYDVKM. The CDR3 extends over 18 amino acids. The CDR3 nucleotides read TGTGCCAGCAGTTCTGGGAGGCTAGCCCTTAGCTACCAAGAGACCCAGTACTTC. It is translated as CASSSGRLALSYQETQYF. Using reference TRBV28 and TRBJ2-5 for the parts outside the CDR3, the full variable domain is DVKVTQSSRYLVKRTGEKVFLECVQDMDHENMFWYRQDPGLGLRLIYFSYDVKMKEKGDIPEGYSVSREKKERFSLILESASTNQTSMYLCASSSGRLALSYQETQYFGPGTRLLVL.

The count of this clone is one. The CDR3 coding sequence is TGCGCCAGCAGCCAAGAGATCGGTTTAGCCAAAAACATTCAGTACTTC. It translates to CASSQEIGLAKNIQYF. J is TRBJ2-4 and V is TRBV4-1; the D is unclear. V lost 0 bases to trimming and J lost 0 bases, with 9 bases between them. Germline V gene lookup returns CDR1 MGHRA and CDR2 YSYEKL. The CDR3 loop spans 16 amino acids.